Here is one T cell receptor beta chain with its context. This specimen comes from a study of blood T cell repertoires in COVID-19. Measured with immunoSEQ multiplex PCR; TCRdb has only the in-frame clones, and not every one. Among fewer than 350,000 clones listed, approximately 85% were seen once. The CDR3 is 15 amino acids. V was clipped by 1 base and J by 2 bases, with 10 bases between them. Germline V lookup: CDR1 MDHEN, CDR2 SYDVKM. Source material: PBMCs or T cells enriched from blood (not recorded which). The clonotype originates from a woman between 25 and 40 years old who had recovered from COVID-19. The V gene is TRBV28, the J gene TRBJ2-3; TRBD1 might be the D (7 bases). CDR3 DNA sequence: TGTGCCAGCAGTTTATCAGGGGGGTTCACAGATACGCAGTATTTT. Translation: CASSLSGGFTDTQYF.